The 18 T cell receptor beta chains below all came from one sample that was sequenced in a study of T cell responses to AZD1222 COVID-19 vaccine. Profiling relied on immunoSEQ multiplex PCR, and the TCRdb table lists in-frame clones only, not all of them. The sample includes about 83,000 clones, 90% to 95% of them seen just once. This sample comprised peripheral blood, obtained on day 0 of MenACWY control vaccination. The source is an adult in good health.

The chain carries TRBV7-9 and TRBJ2-2; 11 bases align to TRBD1. V shed 5 bases and J 2 bases; nucleotides not matched to a gene: 13. Looked up from germline, CDR1 is SEHNR and CDR2 is FQNEAQ (reference sequence). CDR3 length equals 19 residues. CDR3 nucleotide sequence: TGTGCCAGCAGCGCAAGGACAGGGGGCACACCCAAAAACACCGGGGAGCTGTTTTTT. Translated, it gives CASSARTGGTPKNTGELFF.

As concerns this clone: The identical CDR3 is also encoded by other nucleotide sequences in the sample. The J gene is TRBJ1-5, the V gene TRBV6-5; no clear D gene. Germline-derived CDR1 and CDR2 are MNHEY and SVGAGI. The CDR3 consists of 12 residues. Deletions cut 6 bases from V and 1 base from J, with 4 bases between. CDR3 nucleotides: TGTGCCAGCAGCCGAAGCAATCAGCCCCAGCATTTT. It is translated as CASSRSNQPQHF.

The CDR3 DNA sequence: TGTGCCAGCAGTCCCGGGGGACAGGGGGCCTACAATGAGCAGTTCTTC. It is translated as CASSPGGQGAYNEQFF. The V gene is TRBV28, the J gene TRBJ2-1; 11 bases are a match to TRBD1. Germline-derived CDR1 and CDR2 are MDHEN and SYDVKM. Trimming cost V 5 bases and J 2 bases; bases outside gene matches: 5. The CDR3 is 16 residues long.

The gene calls are TRBV7-8 and TRBJ2-3, with 7 positions matching TRBD2. The germline CDR1 and CDR2 sequences are SGHVS and FQNEAQ. V lost 1 base and J lost 2; bases outside the gene matches: 15. The CDR3 sequence is 19 residues long. CDR3 loop: CASSLVATSAANPTDTQYF. CDR3 nucleotides: TGTGCCAGCAGCTTAGTGGCTACTAGCGCTGCCAACCCCACAGATACGCAGTATTTT.

The V gene is TRBV24-1, the J gene TRBJ2-1, with TRBD2 identical over 14 bases. The V segment lost 9 bases and the J segment 6 bases; nucleotides outside the gene matches: 0. This CDR3 has 13 residues. Germline V CDR1 and CDR2: KGHDR, SFDVKD. As DNA, the CDR3 is TGTGCCACCGGACTAGCGGGGGGCAATGAGCAGTTCTTC. Protein product: CATGLAGGNEQFF.

The chain recombines TRBV20-1 with TRBJ1-2; D not resolved. V lost 3 bases and J lost 3, with 11 bases in between. The CDR3 has 13 residues. In germline, CDR1 is DFQATT, CDR2 SNEGSKA (reference sequence). In DNA form, the CDR3 reads TGCAGTGCTAGTTGGCTGCCCGACTATGGCTACACCTTC. This encodes CSASWLPDYGYTF.

V gene TRBV6-5 combines with J gene TRBJ1-2; possibly TRBD1 for D (5 bases). Trimming took 6 bases from V and 6 from J, leaving 14 bases between them. Germline V gene data show CDR1 as MNHEY and CDR2 as SVGAGI. CDR3 length: 13 residues. In DNA, the CDR3 is TGTGCCAGCAGATTGGCAGGAGGGGATGGCTACACCTTC. It encodes CASRLAGGDGYTF.

In this sample, this clone turned up once. This chain's CDR3 is CATRAAPGHLNTEAFF. The CDR3 DNA reads as TGTGCCACCAGGGCCGCCCCGGGACACCTAAACACTGAAGCTTTCTTT. The V and J genes are TRBV24-1 and TRBJ1-1; tentatively, D is TRBD1 (6 bases). The length of the CDR3 is 16 residues. Germline values: CDR1 KGHDR, CDR2 SFDVKD. V shed 7 bases and J shed 2 bases, with 19 bases lying between them.

The rearrangement joins TRBV19 to TRBJ1-4; D remains ambiguous. This CDR3 has 16 amino acids. The germline gives CDR1 LNHDA, CDR2 SQIVND (reference sequence). Deletions cut 4 bases from V and 0 bases from J, with 12 bases between. The CDR3 spells CASSTSGRATNEKLFF. CDR3 DNA sequence: TGTGCCAGTAGTACGTCCGGCCGTGCAACTAATGAAAAACTGTTTTTT. Drawing the rest from reference TRBV19 and TRBJ1-4, the complete variable domain is DGGITQSPKYLFRKEGQNVTLSCEQNLNHDAMYWYRQDPGQGLRLIYYSQIVNDFQKGDIAEGYSVSREKKESFPLTVTSAQKNPTAFYLCASSTSGRATNEKLFFGSGTQLSVL.

The rearrangement links TRBV29-1 to TRBJ2-3, with no clear D. Germline assignment: CDR1 SQVTM and CDR2 ANQGSEA. The V gene lost 4 bases and the J gene lost 3 bases, with 5 bases spanning the gap. The CDR3 consists of 11 residues. The CDR3 here is CSVGGTDTQYF. CDR3 DNA: TGCAGCGTTGGAGGTACAGATACGCAGTATTTT.

The rearrangement uses TRBV5-1 and TRBJ2-3; D gene ambiguous. The V gene lost 0 bases and the J gene lost 1 base, with 12 bases spanning the gap. The germline CDR1 and CDR2 sequences are SGHRS and YFSETQ. The CDR3 is 16 residues long. CDR3 loop: CASSLGSQARTDTQYF. CDR3 nucleotides: TGCGCCAGCAGCTTGGGATCCCAGGCGCGCACAGATACGCAGTATTTT.

The gene calls are TRBV7-9 and TRBJ1-1; no clear D gene. The CDR3 sequence is 14 residues long. CDR1 SEHNR and CDR2 FQNEAQ come from the germline V gene (reference sequence). The germline V and J ends were trimmed by 1 base and 4 bases, with 10 bases remaining between them. CDR3 sequence (DNA): TGTGCCAGCAGCTTAGACGGGCCGGGCACTGAAGCTTTCTTT. Translated, it gives CASSLDGPGTEAFF.

The DNA of the CDR3 is TGTGCCAGCAGCGGGAGGGCCGCAGATACGCAGTATTTT. Residues: CASSGRAADTQYF. The genes are TRBV9 and TRBJ2-3, with a weak D call TRBD2 (6 bases). The V end was cut by 3 bases, the J end by 4 bases, with 9 bases between. The CDR3 runs to 13 residues. The germline V gene encodes CDR1 SGDLS and CDR2 YYNGEE.

The chain links TRBV7-2 to TRBJ2-5; 11 bases align to TRBD2. Per germline, CDR1 SGHTA and CDR2 FQGNSA. The CDR3 has 15 amino acids. Trimming took 4 bases from V and 5 from J; bases not matched to a gene: 6. The CDR3 spells CASSSTGTSGETQYF. CDR3 nucleotides: TGTGCCAGCAGCTCCACCGGGACTAGCGGCGAGACCCAGTACTTC.

This clone appeared once. This rearrangement joins TRBV10-3 to TRBJ1-2, with TRBD1 as a possible D gene (6 bases). Trimming took off 3 bases at V and 1 base at J, with 12 bases between the two ends. CDR1 is ENHRY, CDR2 SYGVKD, per germline. This CDR3 is built from 15 residues. The CDR3 sequence: CAISEPQQGNYGYTF. CDR3 nucleotide sequence: TGTGCCATCAGTGAACCTCAACAGGGTAACTATGGCTACACCTTC.

V gene TRBV6-2 or TRBV6-3 combines with J gene TRBJ2-1; TRBD1 aligns across 10 bases. Germline-derived CDR1 and CDR2 are MNHEY and SVGEGT. The J segment lost 7 bases and the V segment lost 6 bases, leaving 6 bases of the junction unmatched. The CDR3 runs to 14 residues. The CDR3 reads CASSPTGGTNEQFF. The DNA of the CDR3 is TGTGCCAGCAGCCCGACAGGGGGCACGAATGAGCAGTTCTTC.

The chain uses TRBV28 and TRBJ1-5; D remains ambiguous. V lost 3 bases and J 1 base, leaving 7 bases between the germline ends. The CDR3 has 14 residues. Germline assignment: CDR1 MDHEN and CDR2 SYDVKM. CDR3 in DNA: TGTGCCAGCAGTTTCAAAAGCAGCAATCAGCCCCAGCATTTT. It yields the protein CASSFKSSNQPQHF.

CDR3 DNA sequence: TGCGCCAGCCAAGCAACGGGGGGCGGTTCACCCCTCCACTTT. This encodes CASQATGGGSPLHF. The gene calls are TRBV4-1 and TRBJ1-6, with D maybe TRBD1 (6 bases). This CDR3 has 14 residues. V lost 8 bases to trimming and J lost 9 bases, with 17 bases between them. From germline, CDR1 is MGHRA and CDR2 YSYEKL.